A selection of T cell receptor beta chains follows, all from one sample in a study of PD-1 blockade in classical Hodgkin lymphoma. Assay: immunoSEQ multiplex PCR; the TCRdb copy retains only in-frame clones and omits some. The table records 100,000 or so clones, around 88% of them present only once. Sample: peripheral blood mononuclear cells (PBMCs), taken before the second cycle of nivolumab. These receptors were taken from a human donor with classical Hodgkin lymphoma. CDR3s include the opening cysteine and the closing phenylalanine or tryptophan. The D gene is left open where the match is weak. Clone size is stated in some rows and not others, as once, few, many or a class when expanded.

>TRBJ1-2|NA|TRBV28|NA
CASQGRYGYTF
TGTGCCAGCCAGGGGCGCTATGGCTACACCTTC
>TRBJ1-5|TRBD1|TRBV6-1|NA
CASRAWTGGSQPQHF
TGTGCCAGCAGGGCCTGGACAGGGGGCAGTCAGCCCCAGCATTTT
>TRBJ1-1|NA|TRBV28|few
CASSLTENTEAFF
TGTGCCAGCAGTCTGACGGAGAACACTGAAGCTTTCTTT
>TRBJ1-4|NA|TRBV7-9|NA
CASSPSGQTNEKLFF
TGTGCCAGCAGCCCCTCAGGACAGACGAATGAAAAACTGTTTTTT
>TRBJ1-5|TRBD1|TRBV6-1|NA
CASSRQGSNQPQHF
TGTGCCAGCAGCCGACAGGGGAGCAATCAGCCCCAGCATTTT
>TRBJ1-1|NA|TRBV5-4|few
CASSLIEFTAYMNTEAFF
TGTGCCAGCAGCTTGATAGAGTTTACTGCCTACATGAACACTGAAGCTTTCTTT
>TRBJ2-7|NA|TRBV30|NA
CAWGKYIGWSGNEQYF
TGTGCCTGGGGTAAATACATTGGGTGGTCGGGGAACGAGCAGTACTTC
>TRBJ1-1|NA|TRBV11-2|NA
CASSLELIANTEAFF
TGTGCCAGCAGCTTAGAGTTGATTGCGAACACTGAAGCTTTCTTT
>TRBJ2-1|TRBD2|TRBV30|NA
CAWSVWLAGGSEQFF
TGTGCCTGGAGTGTTTGGCTAGCGGGGGGTAGTGAGCAGTTCTTC
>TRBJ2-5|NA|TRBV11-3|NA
CASSLGRDGPRGETQYF
TGTGCCAGCAGCTTAGGGCGAGACGGGCCCCGAGGGGAGACCCAGTACTTC
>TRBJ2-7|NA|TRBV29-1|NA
CSVWLRESGQYF
TGCAGCGTTTGGTTAAGGGAGTCCGGGCAGTACTTC
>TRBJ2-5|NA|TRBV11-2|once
CASSIRTLQETQYF
TGTGCCAGCAGCATCCGGACACTTCAAGAGACCCAGTACTTC
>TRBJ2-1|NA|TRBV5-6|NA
CASSNRGNEQFF
TGTGCCAGCAGCAACCGGGGGAATGAGCAGTTCTTC
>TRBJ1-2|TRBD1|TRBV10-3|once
CATTGGDNYGYTF
TGTGCCACCACAGGGGGAGATAACTATGGCTACACCTTC
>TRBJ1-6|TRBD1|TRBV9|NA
CASRAGTGDNSPLHF
TGTGCCAGCAGAGCAGGGACAGGAGATAATTCACCCCTCCACTTT
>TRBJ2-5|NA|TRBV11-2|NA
CASSQVGVPQETQYF
TGTGCCAGCTCTCAAGTAGGGGTCCCACAAGAGACCCAGTACTTC
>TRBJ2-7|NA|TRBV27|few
CASSFGSTYEQYF
TGTGCCAGCAGTTTCGGCAGTACCTACGAGCAGTACTTC
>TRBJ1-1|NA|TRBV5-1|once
CASSLVGFEAFF
TGCGCCAGCAGCTTGGTGGGTTTTGAAGCTTTCTTT
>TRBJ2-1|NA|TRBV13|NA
CASSLGGDSYNEQFF
TGTGCCAGCAGCTTAGGGGGCGACTCCTACAATGAGCAGTTCTTC
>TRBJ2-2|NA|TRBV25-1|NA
CASSPRGTGELFF
TGTGCCAGCAGTCCCCGAGGGACCGGGGAGCTGTTTTTT
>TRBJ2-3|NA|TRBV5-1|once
CASSLEGGQVSDTQYF
TGCGCCAGCAGCTTGGAGGGGGGCCAGGTCTCAGATACGCAGTATTTT
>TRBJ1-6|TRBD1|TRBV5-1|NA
CASSFGQGRVDSPLHF
TGCGCCAGCAGCTTCGGACAGGGAAGGGTTGATTCACCCCTCCACTTT
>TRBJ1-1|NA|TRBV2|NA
CASKAEGLTEAFF
TGTGCCAGCAAGGCGGAGGGGTTGACTGAAGCTTTCTTT
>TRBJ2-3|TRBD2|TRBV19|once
CASSIRTSGGGDTQYF
TGTGCCAGTAGTATCCGAACTAGCGGGGGGGGAGATACGCAGTATTTT
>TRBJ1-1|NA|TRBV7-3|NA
CASSSDPPAGTEAFF
TGTGCCAGCAGCTCCGATCCACCGGCGGGCACTGAAGCTTTCTTT
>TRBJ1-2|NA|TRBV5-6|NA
CASSAGQYGYTF
TGTGCCAGCAGCGCAGGACAGTATGGCTACACCTTC
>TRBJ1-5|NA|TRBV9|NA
CASSVGGVGNQPQHF
TGTGCCAGCAGCGTAGGAGGGGTTGGCAATCAGCCCCAGCATTTT
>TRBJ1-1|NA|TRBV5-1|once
CASSLRGWGGPTEAFF
TGCGCCAGCAGCTTGAGGGGTTGGGGTGGCCCGACTGAAGCTTTCTTT
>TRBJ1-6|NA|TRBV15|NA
CATSLRRAHPSSPLHF
TGTGCCACCAGCCTACGGCGGGCCCATCCATCTTCACCCCTCCACTTT
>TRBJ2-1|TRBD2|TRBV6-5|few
CASSYSAGGYNEQFF
TGTGCCAGCAGTTATTCAGCGGGGGGGTACAATGAGCAGTTCTTC
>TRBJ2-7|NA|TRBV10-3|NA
CAISVGPRLSYEQYF
TGTGCCATCAGTGTAGGACCTCGCCTCTCCTACGAGCAGTACTTC
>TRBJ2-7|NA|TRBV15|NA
CATSRQGSPAEQYF
TGTGCCACCAGCAGACAGGGATCCCCGGCAGAGCAGTACTTC
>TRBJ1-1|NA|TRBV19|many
CASSNNRDGGNTEAFF
TGTGCCAGTAGTAATAATAGAGATGGAGGAAACACTGAAGCTTTCTTT
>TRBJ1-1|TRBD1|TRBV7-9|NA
CASSLEGQGETFF
TGTGCCAGCAGCTTAGAGGGACAGGGAGAAACTTTCTTT
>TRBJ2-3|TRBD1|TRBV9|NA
CASSMDREVTDTQYF
TGTGCCAGCAGCATGGACAGGGAGGTTACAGATACGCAGTATTTT
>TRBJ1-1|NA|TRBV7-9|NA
CASSQMYTEAFF
TGTGCCAGCAGCCAGATGTACACTGAAGCTTTCTTT
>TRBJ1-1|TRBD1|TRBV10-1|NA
CASSDQGQENTEAFF
TGCGCCAGCAGTGACCAGGGACAGGAGAACACTGAAGCTTTCTTT
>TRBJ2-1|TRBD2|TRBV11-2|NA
CASSFHSGAAYNEQFF
TGTGCCAGCAGCTTCCATAGCGGGGCCGCCTACAATGAGCAGTTCTTC
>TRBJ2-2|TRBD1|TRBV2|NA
CATKTGAISMGELFF
TGTGCCACCAAGACAGGGGCGATCTCCATGGGGGAGCTGTTTTTT
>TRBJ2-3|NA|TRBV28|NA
CASSPRVADTQYF
TGTGCCAGCAGCCCCAGGGTCGCAGATACGCAGTATTTT
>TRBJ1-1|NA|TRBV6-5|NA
CASSLGSNTEAFF
TGTGCCAGCAGCTTAGGATCGAACACTGAAGCTTTCTTT
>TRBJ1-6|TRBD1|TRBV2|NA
CATQTGLYSPLHF
TGTGCCACACAGACAGGGTTATACTCACCCCTCCACTTT
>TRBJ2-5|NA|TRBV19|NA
CASSKMGQETQYF
TGTGCCAGTAGTAAAATGGGGCAAGAGACCCAGTACTTC
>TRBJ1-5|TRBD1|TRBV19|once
CASSIVWTGSHQPQHF
TGTGCCAGTAGTATAGTTTGGACAGGGTCACATCAGCCCCAGCATTTT
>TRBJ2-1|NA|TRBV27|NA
CASSYTEGSYNEQFF
TGTGCCAGCAGTTATACAGAAGGTTCCTACAATGAGCAGTTCTTC
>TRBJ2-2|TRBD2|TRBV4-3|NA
CASSRTGRGDTGELFF
TGCGCCAGCAGCCGAACAGGGCGGGGGGACACCGGGGAGCTGTTTTTT
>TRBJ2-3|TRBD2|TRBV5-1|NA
CASSLAGVSTDTQYF
TGCGCCAGCAGCTTAGCGGGGGTGTCTACAGATACGCAGTATTTT
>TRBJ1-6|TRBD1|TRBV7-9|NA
CASSTGGNSPLHF
TGTGCCAGCAGCACAGGGGGTAATTCACCCCTCCACTTT
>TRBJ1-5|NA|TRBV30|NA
CAWALSGNQPQHF
TGTGCCTGGGCGCTTAGTGGCAATCAGCCCCAGCATTTT
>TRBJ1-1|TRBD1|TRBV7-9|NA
CASSSGQGDTEAFF
TGTGCCAGCAGCTCGGGACAGGGTGACACTGAAGCTTTCTTT
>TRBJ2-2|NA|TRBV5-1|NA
CASSLGLGPANTGELFF
TGCGCCAGCAGCTTGGGCCTAGGGCCTGCGAACACCGGGGAGCTGTTTTTT
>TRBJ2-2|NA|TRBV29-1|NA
CSVVAAVRTGELFF
TGCAGCGTTGTAGCGGCAGTACGGACCGGGGAGCTGTTTTTT
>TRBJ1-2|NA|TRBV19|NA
CASSQIRDGGYGYTF
TGTGCCAGTAGTCAGATCCGGGACGGTGGCTATGGCTACACCTTC
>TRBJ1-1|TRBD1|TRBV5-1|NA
CASRFDRGPNSNTEAFF
TGCGCCAGCAGATTTGACAGGGGGCCTAATTCGAACACTGAAGCTTTCTTT
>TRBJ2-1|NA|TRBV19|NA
CASSTPSSFEQFF
TGTGCCAGTAGTACACCCTCAAGTTTTGAGCAGTTCTTC
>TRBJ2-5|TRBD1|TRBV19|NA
CASSPGTGGFETQYF
TGTGCCAGTAGTCCCGGGACAGGGGGCTTTGAGACCCAGTACTTC
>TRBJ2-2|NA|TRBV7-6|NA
CASSFSLAGARTGELFF
TGTGCCAGCAGCTTCAGTCTTGCGGGGGCGCGGACCGGGGAGCTGTTTTTT
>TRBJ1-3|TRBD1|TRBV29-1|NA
CSVTTGGVGNTIYF
TGCAGCGTTACCACAGGGGGCGTTGGAAACACCATATATTTT
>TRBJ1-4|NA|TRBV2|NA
CASSSQGSNEKLFF
TGTGCCAGCAGTTCACAGGGTTCAAATGAAAAACTGTTTTTT